This TCR beta chain emerged from a study of beta chain features in type 1 diabetes. Findings and caveats of the study: All four CD4+ subsets from Type 1 diabetes patients carried moderately but significantly shorter TCRB CDR3s. The naive, central memory and Treg TCRB repertoires of patients appeared to be more similar to one another than those of healthy donors.

This clone turned up a few times. Its matching antigen is unknown. What was sequenced were expressed TCRB transcripts, since all of the isolated RNA had been reverse transcribed. Repertoires were generated with immunoSEQ multiplex PCR, while TCRdb's copy carries only in-frame clones and drops some. The sample has a few hundred thousand clones, 9.6% seen once. CDR3 length: 15 residues. CDR1 and CDR2 (germline): MDHEN, SYDVKM. Germline trimming cut 2 bases from V and 3 bases from J; bases unmatched to any gene: 3. Researchers reported sorting CD4+ naive, central memory, regulatory and stem cell-like memory cells via CD45RO/CCR7/CD25/CD127/CD95/CD27.

The source is a man aged 25-40 years with type 1 diabetes. The source material was central memory CD4+ T cells from blood. The chain couples TRBV28 to TRBJ1-1; 10 bases are shared with TRBD1. The CDR3 reads CASSLAGTGDTEAFF. CDR3 coding DNA: TGTGCCAGCAGTTTAGCTGGGACAGGGGACACTGAAGCTTTCTTT.